This T cell receptor (beta chain) was sequenced for a study of CD8 T cells in ankylosing spondylitis. CDR3 size: 19 residues. The trim removed 4 bases at V and 3 bases at J, leaving 17 bases unmatched. CDR1 is SGHRS, CDR2 YFSETQ, per germline. Study-wide findings and caveats: It appeared that ankylosing spondylitis blood was characterized by a TCR beta motif of several highly homologous variants.

With respect to this clonotype: Its target is not known.

TCRdb analysed the 5' RACE reads with MiXCR anew, one entry per CDR3 protein. This table has some 450,000 distinct CDR3 sequences, 17% appearing once. This chain connects TRBV5-1 to TRBJ2-4; 9 nucleotides align to TRBD1. The origin of this receptor is a male donor with ankylosing spondylitis. Sequenced input: blood, either unsorted or a sorted T cell fraction (not recorded which). The CDR3 loop is CASSPRDRDFTLGKNIQYF. CDR3 DNA: TGCGCCAGCAGCCCCAGGGACAGGGATTTTACGTTAGGCAAAAACATTCAGTACTTC.